The 18 T cell receptor beta chains below were found in one sample sequenced in a study of cytomegalovirus exposure and HLA in healthy donors. With 60 Vbeta and 13 Jbeta primers, the PCR was carried out. The data were produced by immunoSEQ multiplex PCR, yet TCRdb's version contains in-frame clones alone and is incomplete. Found here are roughly 120,000 clones; the top ten clones hold under 2.5%. Sequencing was done on a sample of PBMCs. These receptors originate from a man aged 35-49 years in good health and CMV-seronegative.

The genes are TRBV7-8 and TRBJ2-7; possible D gene TRBD2, 5 bases. The germline V gene encodes CDR1 SGHVS and CDR2 FQNEAQ. The CDR3 covers 14 residues. V lost 4 bases and J lost 7, with 17 bases in between. The CDR3 loop reads CASSSDLGEGEQYF. The DNA of the CDR3 is TGTGCCAGCAGCTCAGACCTGGGCGAGGGAGAGCAGTACTTC.

The V gene is TRBV6-6, the J gene TRBJ1-5, with TRBD1 identical over 9 bases. J lost 5 bases, V lost 0 bases, and 5 bases had no gene match. The germline V gene encodes CDR1 MNHNY and CDR2 SVGAGI (reference sequence). This CDR3 is 16 amino acids long. The CDR3 DNA reads TGTGCCAGCAGTTACTCGGCGTGGACAGGGGATCAGCCCCAGCATTTT. Its translation is CASSYSAWTGDQPQHF.

The chain has TRBV5-6 and TRBJ1-1; TRBD1 is a possible D gene (5 bases). V lost 3 bases, J lost 11 bases, and 17 bases lay in between. Germline V gene sequence: CDR1 SGHDT, CDR2 YYEEEE. The CDR3 runs 13 residues. The CDR3 spells CASSSVGGDPAFF. The DNA of the CDR3 is TGTGCCAGCAGCTCTGTGGGGGGAGACCCTGCTTTCTTT.

The CDR3 region has the DNA TGTGCCACCAGCAGGGACAGGGGCGGCTACACCTTC. Its translation is CATSRDRGGYTF. This chain links TRBV15 with TRBJ1-2; 9 bases align to TRBD1. V shed 3 bases and J 8 bases; nucleotides not matched to a gene: 1. The CDR3 consists of 12 residues. Germline CDR1 reads LNHNV; CDR2 reads YYDKDF (reference sequence). The full variable domain, rest sourced from reference TRBV15 and TRBJ1-2, is DAMVIQNPRYQVTQFGKPVTLSCSQTLNHNVMYWYQQKSSQAPKLLFHYYDKDFNNEADTPDNFQSRRPNTSFCFLDIRSPGLGDTAMYLCATSRDRGGYTFGSGTRLTVV.

Regarding this clone: The sample has other DNA sequences that encode this CDR3 too. The chain uses TRBV29-1 and TRBJ2-4; 8 bases agree with TRBD1. The CDR3 is 13 amino acids. Germline V gives CDR1 SQVTM, CDR2 ANQGSEA. Trimming took 6 bases from V and 3 from J; bases not matched to a gene: 4. CDR3 sequence (DNA): TGCAGCGTGGGGACAGGAGGCAAAAACATTCAGTACTTC. Translating it yields CSVGTGGKNIQYF. The full variable domain, rest sourced from reference TRBV29-1 and TRBJ2-4, is SAVISQKPSRDICQRGTSLTIQCQVDSQVTMMFWYRQQPGQSLTLIATANQGSEATYESGFVIDKFPISRPNLTFSTLTVSNMSPEDSSIYLCSVGTGGKNIQYFGAGTRLSVL.

The rearrangement links TRBV5-4 to TRBJ2-7, with D tentatively TRBD1 (6 bases). This CDR3 spans 18 amino acids. Germline V gene data show CDR1 as SGHNT and CDR2 as YYREEE (reference sequence). The V end was cut by 1 base, the J end by 2 bases, with 22 bases between. DNA for the CDR3: TGTGCCAGCAGCTTGCAAGAGGGGGAAGTGGATAAGCCCTACGAGCAGTACTTC. Protein product: CASSLQEGEVDKPYEQYF.

V gene TRBV18 combines with J gene TRBJ2-1; the match to TRBD2 covers 13 bases. Germline V gene data show CDR1 as KGHSH and CDR2 as LQKENI. Trimming took 1 base from V and 3 from J; bases not matched to a gene: 3. The CDR3 runs to 17 residues. The CDR3 reads CASSPQGLAGRYNEQFF. DNA for the CDR3: TGTGCCAGCTCACCACAGGGACTAGCGGGGCGCTACAATGAGCAGTTCTTC.

This chain connects TRBV11-3 to TRBJ2-5; 10 bases match TRBD2. J was trimmed by 4 bases and V by 1 base; bases with no gene match: 9. CDR1 SGHNT and CDR2 YENEEA come from the germline V gene. CDR3 length: 17 amino acids. CDR3 sequence reads: CASSLGGASGSTETQYF. CDR3 nucleotide sequence: TGTGCCAGCAGCTTAGGAGGGGCTAGCGGGAGTACAGAGACCCAGTACTTC.

The chain couples TRBV27 to TRBJ2-3; D not resolved. The CDR3 sequence is 16 residues long. V was clipped by 3 bases and J by 0 bases, with 13 bases between them. Germline V gene data show CDR1 as MNHEY and CDR2 as SMNVEV (reference sequence). The CDR3 DNA is TGTGCCAGCAGTTTTCAGCGCGGTTTTAGCACAGATACGCAGTATTTT. As protein: CASSFQRGFSTDTQYF.

The chain couples TRBV9 to TRBJ1-1; D ambiguous. Germline-derived CDR1 and CDR2 are SGDLS and YYNGEE. This CDR3 contains 13 residues. Trimming removed 4 bases from V and 11 bases from J, with 18 bases in between. The CDR3 here is CASSSQETWYAFF. The CDR3 bases are TGTGCCAGCAGCAGCCAGGAAACGTGGTACGCTTTCTTT.

The CDR3 coding sequence is TGTGCCAGCTCAGAGGGGAGCGGGAGTCACGAGCAGTACTTC. Translating gives CASSEGSGSHEQYF. V gene TRBV18 combines with J gene TRBJ2-7; 8 positions match TRBD2. Germline CDR1 is KGHSH and CDR2 is LQKENI. This CDR3 is 14 amino acids long. Trimming cost V 5 bases and J 5 bases; bases outside gene matches: 8.

The DNA of the CDR3 is TGTGCCAGCAGCTTCGGAGGGGGCGTTGGCACAGATACGCAGTATTTT. Its protein product is CASSFGGGVGTDTQYF. This chain connects TRBV7-8 to TRBJ2-3; possible D gene TRBD1, 7 bases. Trimming removed 3 bases at V and 1 base at J, with 14 bases between. The CDR3 runs to 16 residues. Germline-derived CDR1 and CDR2 are SGHVS and FQNEAQ.

The chain is built from TRBV5-4 and TRBJ2-1; 10 nucleotides align to TRBD2. This CDR3 is 14 amino acids long. Losses at the gene ends were 4 bases for V and 11 bases for J; bases not matched to a gene: 9. Germline V gene lookup returns CDR1 SGHNT and CDR2 YYREEE (reference sequence). CDR3: CASSLKREGSKQFF. DNA for the CDR3: TGTGCCAGCAGCCTTAAGCGGGAGGGTAGTAAGCAGTTCTTC.

This chain connects TRBV5-6 to TRBJ2-5; 8 bases fit TRBD1. This CDR3 comprises 14 residues. The V segment lost 5 bases and the J segment 3 bases; nucleotides outside the gene matches: 6. CDR1 and CDR2 from the germline V gene are SGHDT and YYEEEE. The CDR3 nucleotides read TGTGCCAGCAGTCAAGACAGGGGCGAAGAGACCCAGTACTTC. This translates into CASSQDRGEETQYF. Full variable domain (missing parts from reference TRBV5-6 and TRBJ2-5): DAGVTQSPTHLIKTRGQQVTLRCSPKSGHDTVSWYQQALGQGPQFIFQYYEEEERQRGNFPDRFSGHQFPNYSSELNVNALLLGDSALYLCASSQDRGEETQYFGPGTRLLVL.

This chain joins TRBV7-6 and TRBJ1-2; 9 positions agree with TRBD1. Trimming removed 1 base from V and 8 bases from J; junction bases left unmatched: 2. The CDR3 consists of 13 residues. From germline, CDR1 is SGHVS and CDR2 FNYEAQ. The CDR3 nucleotides read TGTGCCAGCAGCTTAGGGACAGGGGACGGCTACACCTTC. Its translation is CASSLGTGDGYTF.

The rearrangement uses TRBV19 and TRBJ2-7; tentatively, D is TRBD1 (6 bases). The CDR3 extends over 16 amino acids. Trimming cost V 5 bases and J 5 bases, with 22 bases left between them. The germline CDR1 and CDR2 sequences are LNHDA and SQIVND (reference sequence). CDR3: CASSPGQSPDRDEQYF. The CDR3 nucleotides read TGTGCCAGTAGTCCAGGACAGTCCCCCGATCGGGACGAGCAGTACTTC.

The chain has TRBV30 and TRBJ1-6, with D possibly matching TRBD1 (6 bases). Germline CDR1 GTSNPN, CDR2 SVGIG (reference sequence). The V gene lost 0 bases and the J gene lost 11 bases, with 14 bases spanning the gap. There are 14 residues in the CDR3. This CDR3 reads CAWSVQQGMTPLHF. The DNA for the CDR3 is TGTGCCTGGAGTGTACAACAGGGTATGACACCCCTCCACTTT.

The chain links TRBV9 to TRBJ2-7, with 9 bases lining up with TRBD1. The trim removed 3 bases at V and 2 bases at J, leaving 3 bases unmatched. Germline CDR1 SGDLS, CDR2 YYNGEE. The CDR3 is 14 residues long. The CDR3 DNA sequence: TGTGCCAGCAGCGAGGGACAGGGAGCCTACGAGCAGTACTTC. Encoded protein: CASSEGQGAYEQYF.